This T cell receptor beta chain was recorded in a study of metastatic and nonmetastatic thyroid tumors. Study-level information: A comparison of repertoires was made across blood and tumor or nodule tissue from malignant and benign thyroid patients.

The entire patient cohort was treatment-naive prior to thyroid surgery. This clone was counted at least ten times. Original analysis: In papillary thyroid cancer, a distant-metastasis classifier was built using CDR3 differences across clinicopathological groups. TCRdb called clones again from the PCR reads with MiXCR. The V and J calls, along with clone size, are taken from TCRdb and not from the paper's own processing. Of about 35,000 clones in the sample, 17% are singletons; the top ten hold roughly 6.2%. This CDR3 region has 14 residues. Germline loops: CDR1 SEHNR, CDR2 FQNEAQ (reference sequence). Trimming left V 1 base short and J 5 bases short, with 11 bases between.

The sequence was collected from a male donor with papillary thyroid cancer or a benign thyroid nodule (not recorded which). Some clones in this sample may be carry-over from other donors' samples. The sample comprised blood. The chain combines TRBV7-9 with TRBJ1-1; no reliable D call. CDR3 DNA sequence: TGTGCCAGCAGCTTAGGTATCGAGGGAACTGAAGCTTTCTTT. Translating it yields CASSLGIEGTEAFF.